This T cell receptor (beta chain) comes out of a study of neurological immune-mediated disorders (dated by TCRdb to between 2017 and 2020). As for the study more broadly: Among the approximately 34 multiple sclerosis patients, some 31 had relapsing-remitting MS and 3 had secondary progressive MS. Of the roughly 71 subjects in the cohort, roughly 14 were HAM/TSP patients, about 34 were multiple sclerosis patients, and about 20 were healthy controls. Peripheral blood TCR-beta repertoires from HTLV-I-associated myelopathy (HAM/TSP) patients, multiple sclerosis patients and healthy controls were compared by UMI-based sequencing. The approximately 110 TCR-beta libraries included longitudinal samples, technical triplicates and paired sorted CD4+ and CD8+ T-cell subsets alongside PBMC samples. The investigation overall reported the following: TCR clonal expansion was highest in HAM/TSP patients and lowest in MS patients, with MS patients falling below even healthy controls. In a phylogenetic analysis, the repertoires of 18 out of 34 MS patients fell into a single cluster of related CDR3 sequences, pointing to a possible signature at the repertoire level. The MS cluster was not associated with any clinical or MRI features, and the authors stated that larger cohorts are needed. Across subjects, expanded clones never shared an identical CDR3 amino acid sequence, which suggests that the TCR-beta repertoires in every group were private.

There are many counts of this clonotype. Its cognate antigen has yet to be identified. Base qualities are not at hand, and no much larger clone is one base apart. The V end gives up 3 bases and the J end 6 bases, leaving 8 bases in the junction not matched to a gene. The CDR3 has 15 amino acids, counting the end cysteine and phenylalanine. The entry retains the CDR3 DNA only, 45 bases that are in frame from base 1. Per the germline V gene, MGHDK is the CDR1 and SYGVNS is the CDR2. cDNA synthesis used template-switch 5'RACE with a primer carrying a 10-nucleotide random unique molecular identifier tagging each TCR transcript. Every sequencing run covered 15-18 subjects and yielded more than 200 million TCR-beta sequences. Total RNA was extracted with the RNeasy kit. Using the KAPA Real-time Library Amplification kit, TCR-beta VDJ regions were amplified with primers for the TCR constant region and the 5'RACE anchor. Sample indexes and Illumina adaptors were added in a first PCR, after which library yield was increased in a second PCR. The roughly 650 bp TCR product was size-selected on a 2% E-gel SizeSelection system after Ampure bead purification. Library quality was checked on a Bioanalyzer, concentration was measured with Qubit, and libraries were quantified with the Kapa Library Quantification kit before pooling. Libraries were sequenced paired-end 2 x 150 bp on an Illumina HiSeq 2500. To increase sequence diversity, about 23-32% phiX was spiked into each library pool. From the authors' description of their analysis: The UMI-based MiGEC pipeline processed quality-filtered reads and removed over 75% of raw TCR sequences during error correction. IMGT germline references were used for aligning VDJ genes, and each clonotype was defined as a unique CDR3 amino acid sequence together with its V-J genes. Clonal expansion, Shannon diversity and CDR3 relatedness (CalcPairwiseDistances, ClusterSamples) were evaluated with VDJtools, and phylogenetic trees were built with CLCbio workbench. Clones with at least 8 unique UMIs were defined as expanded, with this threshold being based on coefficient-of-variation modelling across technical triplicates. The raw public reads went through TCRdb reprocessing: fastp at Q25, MiXCR clone calling, in-frame beta chains kept. Merged by CDR3 protein, the rows form single entries marked with the most common genes and DNA. These V and J calls are TCRdb output, not the study's own analysis. For this sample there are around 65,000 distinct CDR3 sequences; over 5% appear just once. About 5% of the sample comes from the top ten.

Libraries from unsorted PBMCs were made from 2 million PBMCs kept in RNAlater at -80 degrees C until RNA extraction. Multiple sclerosis patients were enrolled in a US clinical protocol evaluating disease progression by magnetic resonance imaging. PBMCs were separated from peripheral blood using Ficoll-Hypaque density gradient centrifugation and then cryopreserved in liquid nitrogen. Sequencing was done on a sample of PBMCs. This TCR was sampled from a human donor with multiple sclerosis. The donor label of this sample is uncertain. The chain joins TRBV25-1 to TRBJ2-1; TRBD1 agrees with 7 junctional bases. The nucleotide sequence reads as follows: TGTGCCAGCAGTGAGTTTGATCAGGGGGTCAATGAGCAGTTCTTC. This codes for CASSEFDQGVNEQFF.